One sample yielded the 31 T cell receptor beta chains listed below, sequenced in a study of T-cell memory formation after mild COVID-19. TCRdb re-called the 5' RACE reads with MiXCR, one entry per CDR3 protein. The sample records fewer than 250,000 distinct CDR3 sequences, about 16% being singletons. What was sequenced was PBMCs or a T cell subset sorted from them (not recorded which). The receptor source for this set is an adult woman who had mild COVID-19 (a few samples of this study predate the infection). Cell type and time point are not known.

The rearrangement joins TRBV12-5 to TRBJ2-2, with 7 bases identical to TRBD1. The CDR3 length is 15 residues. In germline, CDR1 is LGHNT, CDR2 FRNRAP. With 7 bases clipped from V and 4 bases from J, the junction kept 9 bases outside the gene matches. The CDR3 coding sequence is TGTGCTAGTGCCGCGACAGGGCTCCGCACCGGGGAGCTGTTTTTT. This gives the protein CASAATGLRTGELFF.

The CDR3 protein is CASSLGAGVSNEQFF. The CDR3 DNA reads as TGTGCCAGCAGCTTAGGGGCGGGAGTGTCCAATGAGCAGTTCTTC. This chain joins TRBV7-3 and TRBJ2-1; 7 nucleotides match TRBD2. CDR1 SGHTA and CDR2 FQGTGA come from the germline V gene. V lost 2 bases and J lost 6; bases outside the gene matches: 7. The CDR3 is made up of 15 amino acids.

The chain links TRBV6-2 or TRBV6-3 to TRBJ2-1; D is ambiguous. The ends were cut back, 7 bases at V and 1 base at J, with 11 bases in the middle. The CDR3 has 14 amino acids. Germline values: CDR1 MNHEY, CDR2 SVGEGT. The CDR3 loop is CASTSMRSYNEQFF. The CDR3 DNA follows: TGTGCCAGCACTTCGATGAGATCCTACAATGAGCAGTTCTTC.

This clonotype was seen a few times. The chain is built from TRBV27 and TRBJ2-1; the D is unclear. The CDR3 consists of 15 residues. CDR1 is MNHEY, CDR2 SMNVEV, per germline (reference sequence). Trimming removed 5 bases at V and 6 bases at J, with 17 bases between. This CDR3 is CASSPTAKLINEQFF. The CDR3 DNA sequence: TGTGCCAGCAGTCCCACGGCCAAACTAATCAATGAGCAGTTCTTC.

The rearrangement joins TRBV12-3 or TRBV12-4 to TRBJ1-3; D remains ambiguous. V was shortened by 2 bases and J by 0 bases, with 17 bases between the two germline ends. The CDR3 extends over 18 amino acids. CDR3 sequence (DNA): TGTGCCAGCAGTTTACTTCCGTTTGGCCCTCGCTCTGGAAACACCATATATTTT. It yields the protein CASSLLPFGPRSGNTIYF.

This clonotype was detected a few times. The CDR3 DNA reads as TGCGCCAGCAGCCAAGTGTGGACAGGTAACATTCAGTACTTC. It translates to CASSQVWTGNIQYF. V usage is TRBV4-1 and J usage is TRBJ2-4, with 7 bases matching TRBD1. Germline CDR1 and CDR2: MGHRA and YSYEKL. CDR3 length: 14 amino acids. With 1 base clipped from V and 7 bases from J, the junction kept 4 bases outside the gene matches.

The rearrangement uses TRBV6-5 and TRBJ1-2; D is uncertain. The CDR3 has 15 amino acids. The germline V gene has CDR1 MNHEY and CDR2 SVGAGI. Trimming took off 0 bases at V and 0 bases at J, with 8 bases between the two ends. The chain's CDR3 is CASSYSRASNYGYTF. DNA of the CDR3: TGTGCCAGCAGTTACTCGCGGGCCTCTAACTATGGCTACACCTTC.

This clonotype showed up just a few times. The chain employs TRBV24-1 and TRBJ2-1; 12 bases are shared with TRBD2. CDR1 and CDR2 from the germline V gene are KGHDR and SFDVKD. The CDR3 consists of 14 residues. Trimming cost V 9 bases and J 7 bases; bases outside gene matches: 6. CDR3 region: CATSTSGSGNEQFF. The CDR3 region has the DNA TGTGCCACCTCGACTAGCGGGAGTGGGAATGAGCAGTTCTTC.

This clonotype was counted many times. The chain combines TRBV11-1 with TRBJ2-7, with TRBD2 matching 7 bases. From germline, CDR1 is SGHAT and CDR2 FQDESV (reference sequence). The CDR3 runs to 12 residues. Unmatched junction bases numbered 4, after V lost 2 bases and J lost 9 bases. The CDR3 DNA follows: TGTGCCAGCAGCTTATCGGGAGGAGCGCAGTACTTC. Protein sequence: CASSLSGGAQYF.

The CDR3 sequence is CASSWLGGSSKNIQYF. As DNA, the CDR3 is TGTGCCAGCAGTTGGCTGGGCGGGAGTTCCAAAAACATTCAGTACTTC. V gene TRBV6-5 combines with J gene TRBJ2-4; 7 positions agree with TRBD2. The V gene's germline CDR1 is MNHEY and CDR2 SVGAGI. The CDR3 sequence is 16 residues long. The V and J ends lost 4 bases and 2 bases, in that order; junction bases with no gene match: 8.

J is TRBJ2-3 and V is TRBV6-6; D might be TRBD2 (6 bases). The germline CDR1 and CDR2 sequences are MNHNY and SVGAGI (reference sequence). CDR3 length: 16 residues. The V end lost 5 bases, the J end lost 1 base, and 16 bases lay between the germline ends. CDR3 bases: TGTGCCAGCAGTCAGACCGTTGGGACTCGCACAGATACGCAGTATTTT. Protein: CASSQTVGTRTDTQYF.

This clonotype appeared a few times. This chain connects TRBV9 to TRBJ2-6; perhaps D is TRBD1 or TRBD2 (5 bases each). The V end was cut by 3 bases, the J end by 2 bases, with 15 bases between. The CDR3 has 17 amino acids. Per germline, CDR1 SGDLS and CDR2 YYNGEE. CDR3 DNA sequence: TGTGCCAGCAGCGCCTCGGGGCTAGTAGCTGGGGCCAACGTCCTGACTTTC. Its translation is CASSASGLVAGANVLTF.

This rearrangement joins TRBV6-2 or TRBV6-3 to TRBJ1-6; TRBD1 aligns across 8 bases. Trimming took 6 bases from V and 10 from J; bases not matched to a gene: 11. The CDR3 totals 15 residues. Germline CDR1 MNHEY, CDR2 SVGEGT. CDR3 coding DNA: TGTGCCAGCAGAGCAGGGGGCGAGTGGCGCTCACCCCTCCACTTT. Its translation: CASRAGGEWRSPLHF.

The CDR3, as DNA: TGTGCCAGCAGTTTGATGGGGGGCGGAAGGGTGAACACTGAAGCTTTCTTT. Protein product: CASSLMGGGRVNTEAFF. J is TRBJ1-1 and V is TRBV12-3 or TRBV12-4, with TRBD1 as a possible D gene (6 bases). The CDR3 totals 17 residues. Trimming shortened V by 3 bases and J by 0 bases, and 17 bases separated the two germline ends.

The chain uses TRBV2 and TRBJ1-3; 8 nucleotides agree with TRBD1. The V segment lost 11 bases and the J segment 0 bases; nucleotides outside the gene matches: 6. This CDR3 spans 14 amino acids. CDR1 SNHLY and CDR2 FYNNEI come from the germline V gene. In DNA form, the CDR3 reads TGTGCCCGACAGGGGAGCTTCTCTGGAAACACCATATATTTT. Residues: CARQGSFSGNTIYF.

This clonotype was seen only a few times. The chain couples TRBV5-1 to TRBJ1-6; no definite D call. This CDR3 has 12 amino acids. The germline V gene has CDR1 SGHRS and CDR2 YFSETQ. V lost 0 bases to trimming and J lost 12 bases, with 7 bases between them. CDR3 protein: CASSLDGEPLHF. CDR3 nucleotides: TGCGCCAGCAGCTTGGACGGAGAACCCCTCCACTTT.

There are a few counts of this clonotype. CDR3 nucleotides: TGCAGTGCTAGGCCCTACAGGGGGCCGAACACTGAAGCTTTCTTT. It is translated as CSARPYRGPNTEAFF. The V and J genes are TRBV20-1 and TRBJ1-1, with TRBD1 matching over 9 bases. V gave up 3 bases and J gave up 1 base; unmatched junction bases: 6. CDR1 DFQATT and CDR2 SNEGSKA come from the germline V gene (reference sequence). This CDR3 has 15 amino acids.

The chain has TRBV6-6 and TRBJ1-4, with TRBD1 identical over 8 bases. V was clipped by 7 bases and J by 10 bases; unmatched bases: 8. Germline V lookup: CDR1 MNHNY, CDR2 SVGAGI (reference sequence). CDR3 length equals 13 residues. The CDR3 is CASNPGQAGKLFF. The DNA for the CDR3 is TGTGCCAGCAACCCGGGACAGGCGGGAAAACTGTTTTTT.

The chain is built from TRBV7-2 and TRBJ2-3; D unresolved. The germline V and J ends were trimmed by 2 bases and 1 base, with 10 bases remaining between them. Per the germline V gene, CDR1 is SGHTA and CDR2 is FQGNSA. This CDR3 is built from 15 residues. CDR3 DNA: TGTGCCAGCAGCTTATCCAGCGCCCGCACAGATACGCAGTATTTT. Amino acids: CASSLSSARTDTQYF.

This clonotype was seen only a few times. The chain uses TRBV30 and TRBJ1-4; D is unclear. Trimming took 5 bases from V and 4 from J, leaving 20 bases between them. Germline CDR1 reads GTSNPN; CDR2 reads SVGIG (reference sequence). The CDR3 contains 16 residues. The CDR3 sequence: CAWHRTGSSYNEKLFF. The CDR3 DNA sequence: TGTGCCTGGCATCGGACTGGGTCATCCTATAATGAAAAACTGTTTTTT.

This clonotype was found a few times. J is TRBJ1-1 and V is TRBV20-1; D gene unclear. Looked up from germline, CDR1 is DFQATT and CDR2 is SNEGSKA (reference sequence). The CDR3 length is 14 residues. V gave up 3 bases and J gave up 1 base, with 12 bases separating them. The CDR3 is CSASKEGRNTEAFF. The CDR3 DNA sequence: TGCAGTGCTAGTAAGGAGGGTCGGAACACTGAAGCTTTCTTT.

The chain couples TRBV7-8 to TRBJ2-2, with TRBD1 as a possible D gene (5 bases). V was pared by 6 bases and J by 4 bases, with 12 bases between. The CDR3 is 14 residues long. Germline loops: CDR1 SGHVS, CDR2 FQNEAQ. The CDR3 protein is CASRAGFGTGELFF. The CDR3 coding sequence is TGTGCCAGCAGGGCAGGGTTTGGCACCGGGGAGCTGTTTTTT.

This chain uses TRBV3-1 with TRBJ2-5, with 13 positions matching TRBD2. Germline CDR1 and CDR2: LGHDT and YNNKEL (reference sequence). The ends lost 2 bases at V and 5 bases at J; junction bases unmatched: 8. CDR3 length: 17 residues. CDR3 region: CASSQPGLAGSGETQYF. In DNA form, the CDR3 reads TGTGCCAGCAGCCAACCGGGACTAGCGGGAAGCGGGGAGACCCAGTACTTC.

In its sample, this clonotype was seen a few times. The rearrangement joins TRBV6-2 or TRBV6-3 to TRBJ2-3; D is tentatively TRBD1 or TRBD2 (6 bases each). This CDR3 is built from 15 residues. CDR1 is MNHEY and CDR2 is SVGEGT in the germline V gene. V was trimmed by 2 bases and J by 2 bases, leaving 11 bases between them. In DNA form, the CDR3 reads TGTGCCAGCAGTTACCTGAGGGGGGACACAGATACGCAGTATTTT. This codes for CASSYLRGDTDTQYF.

The V call is TRBV30, the J call TRBJ2-3; maybe TRBD2 (5 bases). Germline CDR1 and CDR2: GTSNPN and SVGIG (reference sequence). Trimming took 3 bases from V and 3 from J, leaving 10 bases between them. This CDR3 contains 13 residues. In DNA, the CDR3 is TGTGCCTGGAGAGAGGGTGTAACAGATACGCAGTATTTT. Protein sequence: CAWREGVTDTQYF.

This chain connects TRBV18 to TRBJ1-1, with D uncertain. CDR3 length equals 13 residues. From germline, CDR1 is KGHSH and CDR2 LQKENI. Trimming removed 1 base from V and 4 bases from J, with 7 bases in between. The CDR3 region has the DNA TGTGCCAGCTCACCACTCGGGAGCACTGAAGCTTTCTTT. Translated, it gives CASSPLGSTEAFF.

The sample holds a few counts of this clonotype. This chain connects TRBV27 to TRBJ1-1, with 10 positions matching TRBD1. CDR1 MNHEY and CDR2 SMNVEV come from the germline V gene (reference sequence). J gave up 1 base and V 6 bases, and 8 bases lay outside the gene matches. The CDR3 has 16 residues. The CDR3 protein is CASRYGQGVKNTEAFF. The CDR3 DNA sequence: TGTGCCAGCAGATACGGACAGGGGGTGAAGAACACTGAAGCTTTCTTT.

The gene calls are TRBV12-3 or TRBV12-4 and TRBJ1-2, with 8 bases that match TRBD1. Trimming cost V 5 bases and J 4 bases; bases outside gene matches: 9. This CDR3 spans 15 amino acids. CDR3 coding DNA: TGTGCCAGCAGTCTCAATGACAGGGGCGTCTATGGCTACACCTTC. Translated, it gives CASSLNDRGVYGYTF.

The J gene is TRBJ1-6, the V gene TRBV12-3 or TRBV12-4; 7 bases agree with TRBD1. Losses at the gene ends were 7 bases for V and 7 bases for J; bases not matched to a gene: 4. CDR3 size: 13 residues. The CDR3 protein is CASKDRANSPLHF. CDR3 bases: TGTGCCAGCAAAGACAGGGCAAATTCACCCCTCCACTTT.

In its sample, this clonotype was seen many times. The chain carries TRBV4-3 and TRBJ2-3; the D is unclear. The CDR3 is 13 residues long. CDR1 and CDR2 (germline): LGHNA, YSLEER. The ends were cut back, 0 bases at V and 6 bases at J, with 7 bases in the middle. CDR3 in amino acids: CASSQDILDTQYF. The CDR3 DNA reads TGCGCCAGCAGCCAAGATATTCTCGATACGCAGTATTTT.

This clonotype was seen a handful of times. The V call is TRBV5-1, the J call TRBJ1-3; D is unclear. The germline gives CDR1 SGHRS, CDR2 YFSETQ. V was clipped by 1 base and J by 0 bases, with 8 bases between them. This CDR3 spans 15 amino acids. The CDR3 sequence: CASSLQASSGNTIYF. In nucleotides, the CDR3 is TGCGCCAGCAGCTTGCAGGCCAGCTCTGGAAACACCATATATTTT.